The 27 T cell receptor beta chains below all came from one sample that was sequenced in a study of T cells in Graves' hyperthyroidism and ophthalmopathy. Amplification of TCR beta CDR3 regions used RNA as the template. When the TCR CDR3 underwent first-round RT-PCR, the HTBI primer set was used. In TCRdb, the multiplex PCR reads were re-called with MiXCR into one record per CDR3 protein. Of roughly 500,000 distinct CDR3 sequences listed, more than 45% are singletons. The material sequenced was peripheral blood or thyroid tissue (not recorded which). These receptors were obtained from an adult woman with Graves' disease, either hyperthyroidism or ophthalmopathy (not recorded which).

Turning to this clonotype: With a much larger clone just one base away, this may be a read error. CDR3 in DNA: TGTGCCAGCAGTGACGGATCTAGCACAGATACGCAGTATTTT. Translation gives CASSDGSSTDTQYF. The rearrangement uses TRBV25-1 and TRBJ2-3; D gene uncertain. This CDR3 has 14 residues. Trimming shortened V by 3 bases and J by 0 bases, and 7 bases separated the two germline ends. CDR1 is MGHDK, CDR2 SYGVNS, per germline.

This clonotype was seen ten or more times. The gene calls are TRBV7-2 and TRBJ1-5; 7 bases are a match to TRBD1. CDR3 length equals 17 residues. Germline CDR1 is SGHTA and CDR2 is FQGNSA. The V segment lost 5 bases and the J segment 4 bases; nucleotides outside the gene matches: 14. CDR3 DNA sequence: TGTGCCAGCAGCCCAGGGGGTTTACTCCGCGGAAATCAGCCCCAGCATTTT. Translating gives CASSPGGLLRGNQPQHF.

The chain is built from TRBV12-3 or TRBV12-4 and TRBJ2-7; 8 bases agree with TRBD1. This CDR3 is built from 14 residues. V was pared by 5 bases and J by 8 bases, with 11 bases of the junction left unmatched. The CDR3 region has the DNA TGTGCCAGCAGTGCCCTGGGACAGGCCGTTAAGCAGTACTTC. This gives the protein CASSALGQAVKQYF.

This clonotype has ten or more counts. This chain uses TRBV4-1 with TRBJ2-2; TRBD1 matches at 11 bases. J was trimmed by 4 bases and V by 8 bases; bases with no gene match: 3. The CDR3 spans 14 residues. CDR1 is MGHRA, CDR2 YSYEKL, per germline. The CDR3 is CASGQGAVTGELFF. In nucleotides, the CDR3 is TGCGCCAGCGGACAGGGGGCTGTCACCGGGGAGCTGTTTTTT.

The chain carries TRBV7-6 and TRBJ2-5; D not resolved. The V gene's germline CDR1 is SGHVS and CDR2 FNYEAQ. The CDR3 totals 13 residues. Trimming left V 5 bases short and J 5 bases short, with 12 bases between. CDR3 residues: CASSIGPDETQYF. As DNA, the CDR3 is TGTGCCAGCAGCATCGGGCCGGACGAGACCCAGTACTTC.

This chain connects TRBV10-2 to TRBJ2-7, with unresolved D. Trimming left V 4 bases short and J 2 bases short, with 18 bases between. Per the germline V gene, CDR1 is WSHSY and CDR2 is SAAADI. This CDR3 comprises 16 residues. The CDR3 DNA reads as TGCGCCAGCAGTGTGAGCACCCCCTTCCAGGCCTACGAGCAGTACTTC. Its protein product is CASSVSTPFQAYEQYF.

This clonotype was picked up a small number of times. The chain couples TRBV19 to TRBJ2-6, with a possible D match to TRBD1 (6 bases). The V end lost 4 bases, the J end lost 3 bases, and 7 bases lay between the germline ends. The CDR3 consists of 14 residues. Germline loops: CDR1 LNHDA, CDR2 SQIVND (reference sequence). The CDR3 nucleotides read TGTGCCAGTAGTAGGGGGCTTGGGGCCAACGTCCTGACTTTC. It codes for CASSRGLGANVLTF.

This rearrangement joins TRBV9 to TRBJ1-2; 8 bases are shared with TRBD1. The V gene's germline CDR1 is SGDLS and CDR2 YYNGEE. The CDR3 covers 14 residues. The ends lost 4 bases at V and 5 bases at J; junction bases unmatched: 7. This CDR3 reads CASSQRDRGYGYTF. As DNA, the CDR3 is TGTGCCAGCAGCCAACGCGACAGGGGATATGGCTACACCTTC.

The V gene is TRBV7-2, the J gene TRBJ1-2; no firm D call. Trimming took off 2 bases at V and 7 bases at J, with 11 bases between the two ends. The CDR3 totals 13 residues. The germline V gene has CDR1 SGHTA and CDR2 FQGNSA. The CDR3 protein is CASSLLAGGGYTF. In DNA form, the CDR3 reads TGTGCCAGCAGCTTACTAGCGGGAGGTGGCTACACCTTC.

This clonotype has just a few counts. The chain employs TRBV15 and TRBJ1-1; D gene unclear. Trimming took off 0 bases at V and 1 base at J, with 6 bases between the two ends. CDR1 and CDR2 from the germline V gene are LNHNV and YYDKDF (reference sequence). CDR3 length: 14 amino acids. CDR3 protein: CATSRDTKNTEAFF. The CDR3 coding sequence is TGTGCCACCAGCAGAGATACGAAGAACACTGAAGCTTTCTTT.

Concerning this clonotype itself: This may stem from a read error, because a much larger clone lies one nucleotide away. This chain joins TRBV28 and TRBJ1-1; D call uncertain. Germline CDR1 and CDR2: MDHEN and SYDVKM. V dropped 3 bases and J dropped 1 base, with 6 bases sitting between them. The CDR3 is 13 amino acids. The CDR3 sequence is CASSFPRNTEAFF. CDR3 bases: TGTGCCAGCAGTTTCCCCAGGAACACTGAAGCTTTCTTT.

The chain couples TRBV9 to TRBJ2-7; D is undetermined. The V gene lost 0 bases and the J gene lost 1 base, with 11 bases spanning the gap. The germline gives CDR1 SGDLS, CDR2 YYNGEE. The CDR3 consists of 15 residues. The CDR3 nucleotides are TGTGCCAGCAGCGTAGGAGCTATCTTTTCCTACGAGCAGTACTTC. Translation: CASSVGAIFSYEQYF. Combining the CDR3 with reference TRBV9 and TRBJ2-7 gives the whole variable domain DSGVTQTPKHLITATGQRVTLRCSPRSGDLSVYWYQQSLDQGLQFLIQYYNGEERAKGNILERFSAQQFPDLHSELNLSSLELGDSALYFCASSVGAIFSYEQYFGPGTRLTVT.

This chain connects TRBV10-3 to TRBJ2-7, with 8 bases aligning to TRBD2. Germline V gives CDR1 ENHRY, CDR2 SYGVKD. Trimming at V came to 4 bases and at J to 5 bases, leaving 13 bases not matched to a gene. The CDR3 extends over 16 amino acids. The CDR3 bases are TGTGCCATCAGTGCAACCGACCGCGGGGGGAGGCACGAGCAGTACTTC. Residues: CAISATDRGGRHEQYF.

This clonotype was seen only a few times. The rearrangement uses TRBV10-2 and TRBJ1-1; no definite D call. Trimming cost V 6 bases and J 6 bases, with 14 bases left between them. In germline, CDR1 is WSHSY, CDR2 SAAADI. This CDR3 region has 13 residues. Here the CDR3 reads CASRMGGNPEAFF. CDR3 nucleotides: TGCGCCAGCAGGATGGGAGGGAATCCTGAAGCTTTCTTT.

V usage is TRBV2 and J usage is TRBJ1-5; weak D call: TRBD1 (6 bases). The CDR3 consists of 14 residues. Germline V CDR1 and CDR2: SNHLY, FYNNEI. V was clipped by 2 bases and J by 6 bases, with 11 bases between them. Here the CDR3 DNA reads TGTGCCAGCAGTGAATCGGGGGGCGGTCAGCCCCAGCATTTT. This gives the protein CASSESGGGQPQHF. The full variable domain, rest sourced from reference TRBV2 and TRBJ1-5, is EPEVTQTPSHQVTQMGQEVILRCVPISNHLYFYWYRQILGQKVEFLVSFYNNEISEKSEIFDDQFSVERPDGSNFTLKIRSTKLEDSAMYFCASSESGGGQPQHFGDGTRLSIL.

This clonotype was seen ten or more times. This chain links TRBV7-6 with TRBJ1-1; D is undetermined. Trimming stripped 4 bases from V and 2 bases from J, with 14 bases between. Germline V gene sequence: CDR1 SGHVS, CDR2 FNYEAQ. The CDR3 is 15 amino acids. CDR3 sequence (DNA): TGTGCCAGCAGCTCCCGAGAGGGAGGTAACACTGAAGCTTTCTTT. Its translation is CASSSREGGNTEAFF.

This clonotype was detected a few times. This chain joins TRBV20-1 and TRBJ1-6; unclear D gene. Germline V lookup: CDR1 DFQATT, CDR2 SNEGSKA (reference sequence). CDR3 length: 14 amino acids. Trimming cost V 6 bases and J 10 bases, with 19 bases left between them. CDR3 in amino acids: CSAIRPGGGSPLHF. In DNA form, the CDR3 reads TGCAGTGCCATTCGGCCAGGAGGTGGATCACCCCTCCACTTT.

V is TRBV24-1 and J is TRBJ2-5, with 7 nucleotides matching TRBD2. Per germline, CDR1 KGHDR and CDR2 SFDVKD. The CDR3 sequence is 12 residues long. The V and J ends lost 9 bases and 4 bases, in that order; junction bases with no gene match: 4. CDR3 nucleotides: TGTGCCACCGGGACGGGGGGAGAGACCCAGTACTTC. It codes for CATGTGGETQYF.

Comment on this clonotype: A much larger clone lies one base from this, so it may be a read error. The chain joins TRBV28 to TRBJ1-1, with D possibly TRBD1 on 5 matching bases. V dropped 7 bases and J dropped 0 bases, with 12 bases sitting between them. Germline loops: CDR1 MDHEN, CDR2 SYDVKM. The CDR3 contains 14 residues. Written as DNA, the CDR3 is TGTGCCAGCATCGCTCCGGGGGTGAACACTGAAGCTTTCTTT. Its translation: CASIAPGVNTEAFF.

V is TRBV6-2 or TRBV6-3 and J is TRBJ1-5; a possible D gene is TRBD1 (5 bases). Germline V gene sequence: CDR1 MNHEY, CDR2 SVGEGT. This CDR3 spans 17 amino acids. V was pared by 4 bases and J by 3 bases, with 19 bases between. The CDR3 coding sequence is TGTGCCAGCAGTTCCCTGAAGGGGAGTCCCTCCAATCAGCCCCAGCATTTT. Translating it yields CASSSLKGSPSNQPQHF.

Worth noting for this clonotype: A read error may account for a junction end that differs from germline. The chain combines TRBV20-1 with TRBJ1-1; no clear D. Germline CDR1 is DFQATT and CDR2 is SNEGSKA (reference sequence). The CDR3 is made up of 12 amino acids. The CDR3, as DNA: TGCAGTGCTAGAAATAGCCAGACTGGAGCTTTCTTT. Protein product: CSARNSQTGAFF.

In its sample, this clonotype was seen many times. The chain recombines TRBV12-3 or TRBV12-4 with TRBJ2-7, with D tentatively TRBD2 (5 bases). V was clipped by 2 bases and J by 9 bases, with 11 bases between them. The CDR3 consists of 12 residues. In DNA, the CDR3 is TGTGCCAGCAGTTTAAGGACTGAAGGGCAGTACTTC. As protein: CASSLRTEGQYF.

This clonotype was counted at least ten times. The CDR3 DNA reads as TGTGCCAGCAGCCCCGCGGTTCGGGATGGCTACACCTTC. It yields the protein CASSPAVRDGYTF. The chain couples TRBV7-9 to TRBJ1-2; D not resolved. CDR1 is SEHNR, CDR2 FQNEAQ, per germline (reference sequence). The CDR3 is made up of 13 amino acids. V was pared by 5 bases and J by 6 bases, with 13 bases between.

The chain has TRBV25-1 and TRBJ2-5, with a tentative D call TRBD2 (6 bases). This CDR3 is 13 amino acids long. Germline CDR1 is MGHDK and CDR2 is SYGVNS. Trimming stripped 1 base from V and 4 bases from J, with 7 bases between. The CDR3 DNA reads TGTGCCAGCAGTGAATCCGGGAGAGAGACCCAGTACTTC. The encoded protein is CASSESGRETQYF.

This clonotype was recorded at least ten times. This sequence joins TRBV7-8 and TRBJ2-7, with no clear D. Germline V gene data show CDR1 as SGHVS and CDR2 as FQNEAQ. CDR3 length equals 11 residues. The V end lost 4 bases, the J end lost 3 bases, and 4 bases lay between the germline ends. CDR3 in DNA: TGTGCCAGCAGCTACTTCTACGAGCAGTACTTC. Its protein product is CASSYFYEQYF.

This clonotype was counted at least ten times. The chain is built from TRBV7-9 and TRBJ1-1; the D gene is possibly TRBD1 (5 bases). This CDR3 contains 15 residues. V lost 5 bases and J 0 bases, leaving 13 bases between the germline ends. Germline values: CDR1 SEHNR, CDR2 FQNEAQ (reference sequence). The CDR3 nucleotides read TGTGCCAGCAGCACGACAGAGACCCTGAACACTGAAGCTTTCTTT. This translates into CASSTTETLNTEAFF.

This rearrangement joins TRBV19 to TRBJ1-6, with 9 bases identical to TRBD1. Germline V gene data show CDR1 as LNHDA and CDR2 as SQIVND (reference sequence). This CDR3 is 15 amino acids long. V shed 5 bases, J shed 7 bases, and the junction held 6 bases outside the gene matches. For the CDR3, the DNA is TGTGCCAGTAGTCTACAGGGGGCGACGAATTCACCCCTCCACTTT. Amino acid sequence: CASSLQGATNSPLHF.